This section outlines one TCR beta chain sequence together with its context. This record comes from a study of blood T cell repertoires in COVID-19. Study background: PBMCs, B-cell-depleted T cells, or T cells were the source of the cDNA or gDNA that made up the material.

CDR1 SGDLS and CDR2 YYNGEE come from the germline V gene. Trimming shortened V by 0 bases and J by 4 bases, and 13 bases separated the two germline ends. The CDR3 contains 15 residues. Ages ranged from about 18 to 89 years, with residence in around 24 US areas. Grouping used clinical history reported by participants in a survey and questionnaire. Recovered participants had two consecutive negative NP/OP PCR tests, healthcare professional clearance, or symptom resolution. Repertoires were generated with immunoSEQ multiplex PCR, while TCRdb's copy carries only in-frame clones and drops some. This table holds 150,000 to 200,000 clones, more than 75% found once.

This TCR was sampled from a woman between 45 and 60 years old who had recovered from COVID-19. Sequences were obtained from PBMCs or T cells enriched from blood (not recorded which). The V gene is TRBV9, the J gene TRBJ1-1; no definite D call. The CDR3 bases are TGTGCCAGCAGCGTAGATCAGAGGTCAGTCACTGAAGCTTTCTTT. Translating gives CASSVDQRSVTEAFF. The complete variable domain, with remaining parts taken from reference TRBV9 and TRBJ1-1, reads DSGVTQTPKHLITATGQRVTLRCSPRSGDLSVYWYQQSLDQGLQFLIQYYNGEERAKGNILERFSAQQFPDLHSELNLSSLELGDSALYFCASSVDQRSVTEAFFGQGTRLTVV.